What follows are 22 T cell receptor beta chains derived from one specimen sequenced in a study of PD-L1 blockade in urothelial cancer. Time point here: peripheral blood 6 weeks after treatment start. Sequenced by immunoSEQ multiplex PCR; TCRdb stores in-frame clones only, minus some. Of 100,000 to 150,000 clones listed, about 84% were seen once; the top ten hold 2.4%. The sequencing used PBMCs, collected around atezolizumab (anti-PD-L1) treatment. These receptors were obtained from a man aged 45-65 years with urothelial cancer.

This chain links TRBV4-2 with TRBJ2-3, with no clear D. Trimming removed 4 bases at V and 7 bases at J, with 15 bases between. Germline loops: CDR1 LGHNA, CDR2 YNFKEQ. The CDR3 loop spans 14 amino acids. Here the CDR3 DNA reads TGTGCCAGCAGCCCCGATCTATTCTTGAATACGCAGTATTTT. Translation gives CASSPDLFLNTQYF.

The chain recombines TRBV6-5 with TRBJ1-1; 8 bases line up with TRBD1. V lost 4 bases to trimming and J lost 1 base; unmatched junction nucleotides: 2. The CDR3 has 14 amino acids. Germline V gene data show CDR1 as MNHEY and CDR2 as SVGAGI. The CDR3 nucleotides read TGTGCCAGCAGTTCGGACAGGGCGAACACTGAAGCTTTCTTT. Protein sequence: CASSSDRANTEAFF.

The chain joins TRBV28 to TRBJ2-5; 12 bases are shared with TRBD1. Germline loops: CDR1 MDHEN, CDR2 SYDVKM. After removal of 5 bases from V and 3 bases from J, the junction contained 10 bases not matched to a gene. There are 17 residues in the CDR3. For the CDR3, the DNA is TGTGCCAGCAGTCCGGGACAGGGGGCCTATAGGAAAGAGACCCAGTACTTC. Translating gives CASSPGQGAYRKETQYF.

V gene TRBV4-1 combines with J gene TRBJ2-7, with 10 nucleotides matching TRBD2. V gave up 1 base and J gave up 2 bases; unmatched junction bases: 5. Per germline, CDR1 MGHRA and CDR2 YSYEKL. The CDR3 runs to 16 residues. The CDR3 sequence: CASSQGLAGSTYEQYF. The DNA of the CDR3 is TGCGCCAGCAGCCAAGGACTAGCGGGTTCTACCTACGAGCAGTACTTC.

The chain recombines TRBV6-6 with TRBJ2-1, with 9 bases identical to TRBD2. CDR1 is MNHNY, CDR2 SVGAGI, per germline (reference sequence). The CDR3 is made up of 15 amino acids. The junction had 7 bases not matched to a gene; V was cut back by 7 bases and J by 3 bases. The CDR3 region has the DNA TGTGCCAGCACCTTGACTAGCGGTATCTACAATGAGCAGTTCTTC. It translates to CASTLTSGIYNEQFF.

The chain recombines TRBV7-2 with TRBJ1-2, with 9 bases identical to TRBD1. The CDR3 is 13 residues long. Germline lookup yields CDR1 SGHTA and CDR2 FQGNSA. The junction had 6 bases not matched to a gene; V was cut back by 1 base and J by 12 bases. As DNA, the CDR3 is TGTGCCAGCAGCTTAGGCGACAGGGGGGGTCACACCTTC. Protein product: CASSLGDRGGHTF.

The chain recombines TRBV13 with TRBJ2-3; TRBD2 might be the D (6 bases). The V and J ends lost 1 base and 4 bases respectively, with 15 bases between them. There are 16 residues in the CDR3. Germline V gene data show CDR1 as PRHDT and CDR2 as FYEKMQ (reference sequence). CDR3 DNA sequence: TGTGCCAGCAGCTTAGCCCGACTAGGGGAAGCAGATACGCAGTATTTT. Translation gives CASSLARLGEADTQYF.

The V and J genes are TRBV28 and TRBJ2-1; TRBD2 matches at 10 bases. The CDR3 has 17 amino acids. CDR1 and CDR2 (germline): MDHEN, SYDVKM. Losses at the gene ends were 2 bases for V and 4 bases for J; bases not matched to a gene: 8. CDR3: CASSLGASGSFYNEQFF. The CDR3 bases are TGTGCCAGCAGTTTAGGGGCTAGCGGGAGTTTTTACAATGAGCAGTTCTTC.

The CDR3 sequence: CASSRDTYTGELFF. The CDR3 region has the DNA TGCGCCAGCAGCAGGGACACTTACACCGGGGAGCTGTTTTTT. This chain joins TRBV5-1 and TRBJ2-2; TRBD1 might be the D (6 bases). The CDR3 length is 14 residues. V was shortened by 4 bases and J by 3 bases, with 10 bases between the two germline ends. The germline gives CDR1 SGHRS, CDR2 YFSETQ.

This clone has only one observation. This sequence joins TRBV7-9 and TRBJ2-5; 14 nucleotides align to TRBD2. Germline values: CDR1 SEHNR, CDR2 FQNEAQ (reference sequence). The CDR3 contains 15 residues. Trimming cost V 4 bases and J 5 bases; bases outside gene matches: 3. CDR3 coding DNA: TGTGCCAGCAGCTCCGGGACTAGCGGGAGTGAGACCCAGTACTTC. Translating it yields CASSSGTSGSETQYF.

The sample holds a few counts of this clone. The chain is built from TRBV14 and TRBJ2-5; D ambiguous. Germline values: CDR1 SGHDN, CDR2 FVKESK. The CDR3 has 11 residues. V lost 2 bases and J 9 bases, leaving 7 bases between the germline ends. The CDR3 here is CASSQNGPQYF. In DNA, the CDR3 is TGTGCCAGCAGCCAAAACGGTCCCCAGTACTTC. The entire variable domain, with the rest obtained from reference TRBV14 and TRBJ2-5, is as follows: EAGVTQFPSHSVIEKGQTVTLRCDPISGHDNLYWYRRVMGKEIKFLLHFVKESKQDESGMPNNRFLAERTGGTYSTLKVQPAELEDSGVYFCASSQNGPQYFGPGTRLLVL.

The rearrangement links TRBV7-3 to TRBJ2-1; 7 nucleotides line up with TRBD2. This CDR3 contains 15 residues. Germline V gene sequence: CDR1 SGHTA, CDR2 FQGTGA. Losses at the gene ends were 1 base for V and 6 bases for J; bases not matched to a gene: 6. The CDR3, as DNA: TGTGCCAGCAGCTTAAGTCCGGCGGGAGTCAATGAGCAGTTCTTC. Translated, it gives CASSLSPAGVNEQFF.

The rearrangement joins TRBV29-1 to TRBJ1-1; 7 nucleotides match TRBD1. Germline V lookup: CDR1 SQVTM, CDR2 ANQGSEA. The V gene end was trimmed by 1 base and the J gene end by 5 bases; junction bases not matched to a gene: 7. The length of the CDR3 is 14 residues. The CDR3 region has the DNA TGCAGCGTTGAAGTAAAAGGACAGGATACTGAAGCTTTCTTT. Its translation: CSVEVKGQDTEAFF.

This chain uses TRBV5-1 with TRBJ2-7, with TRBD2 matching 7 bases. This CDR3 comprises 14 residues. The ends lost 0 bases at V and 4 bases at J; junction bases unmatched: 4. CDR1 SGHRS and CDR2 YFSETQ come from the germline V gene. In DNA, the CDR3 is TGCGCCAGCAGCTTGGGGCGGGAGATTTACGAGCAGTACTTC. Translation: CASSLGREIYEQYF.

V usage is TRBV5-1 and J usage is TRBJ2-7, with 9 nucleotides matching TRBD1. CDR1 SGHRS and CDR2 YFSETQ come from the germline V gene. This CDR3 region has 17 residues. Trimming took 0 bases from V and 7 from J; bases not matched to a gene: 14. The chain's CDR3 is CASSLGVEGQGGGEQYF. The CDR3 region has the DNA TGCGCCAGCAGCTTGGGGGTTGAGGGACAGGGAGGAGGAGAGCAGTACTTC. The entire variable domain, with the rest obtained from reference TRBV5-1 and TRBJ2-7, is as follows: KAGVTQTPRYLIKTRGQQVTLSCSPISGHRSVSWYQQTPGQGLQFLFEYFSETQRNKGNFPGRFSGRQFSNSRSEMNVSTLELGDSALYLCASSLGVEGQGGGEQYFGPGTRLTVT.

The table lists this clone with a count of one. The chain recombines TRBV19 with TRBJ1-5; D is unclear. V was clipped by 1 base and J by 0 bases, with 13 bases between them. This CDR3 has 17 amino acids. CDR1 is LNHDA, CDR2 SQIVND, per germline (reference sequence). The CDR3 DNA follows: TGTGCCAGTAGTATAGTGTTCGGCGGGTATAGCAATCAGCCCCAGCATTTT. Translation gives CASSIVFGGYSNQPQHF.

This rearrangement joins TRBV6-5 to TRBJ2-1, with 7 bases fitting TRBD2. V dropped 6 bases and J dropped 2; count of bases not matched to a gene: 4. Germline V gene lookup returns CDR1 MNHEY and CDR2 SVGAGI. The length of the CDR3 is 14 residues. The CDR3, as DNA: TGTGCCAGCAGGCCGGGACTACCCTACAATGAGCAGTTCTTC. This translates into CASRPGLPYNEQFF.

The chain joins TRBV7-9 to TRBJ1-6; 8 bases fit TRBD1. Germline CDR1 is SEHNR and CDR2 is FQNEAQ (reference sequence). This CDR3 is 14 amino acids long. Unmatched junction bases numbered 7, after V lost 5 bases and J lost 10 bases. For the CDR3, the DNA is TGTGCCAGCAGCGCGCACAGGGGGGGCTCACCCCTCCACTTT. Protein product: CASSAHRGGSPLHF.

V gene TRBV7-9 combines with J gene TRBJ2-2; D ambiguous. V lost 5 bases and J lost 1, with 14 bases in between. The CDR3 is 16 amino acids. The germline CDR1 and CDR2 sequences are SEHNR and FQNEAQ (reference sequence). The CDR3 bases are TGTGCCAGCAGCCCCCACGAAAACAGGAACACCGGGGAGCTGTTTTTT. It specifies CASSPHENRNTGELFF. The full variable domain, completed using reference TRBV7-9 and TRBJ2-2, is DTGVSQNPRHKITKRGQNVTFRCDPISEHNRLYWYRQTLGQGPEFLTYFQNEAQLEKSRLLSDRFSAERPKGSFSTLEIQRTEQGDSAMYLCASSPHENRNTGELFFGEGSRLTVL.

This rearrangement joins TRBV5-5 to TRBJ1-6; D may be TRBD1 (5 bases). Per germline, CDR1 SGHKS and CDR2 YYEKEE (reference sequence). This CDR3 spans 14 amino acids. V lost 3 bases and J 6 bases, leaving 10 bases between the germline ends. DNA for the CDR3: TGTGCCAGCAGCTCTGGACACACTAATTCACCCCTCCACTTT. Translating gives CASSSGHTNSPLHF.

This clone was found a few times. The chain couples TRBV7-9 to TRBJ2-1; 7 bases are a match to TRBD2. Germline V gives CDR1 SEHNR, CDR2 FQNEAQ (reference sequence). The CDR3 loop spans 11 amino acids. V lost 11 bases and J lost 4; bases outside the gene matches: 2. CDR3 protein: CAGGGYNEQFF. CDR3 coding DNA: TGTGCCGGGGGGGGATACAATGAGCAGTTCTTC.

V gene TRBV7-9 combines with J gene TRBJ2-7, with 9 positions matching TRBD1. V trimming: 1 base; J trimming: 5 bases; junction bases outside the gene matches: 6. The CDR3 sequence is 15 residues long. From germline, CDR1 is SEHNR and CDR2 FQNEAQ (reference sequence). Here the CDR3 reads CASSLGDRDFNEQYF. The CDR3 DNA reads TGTGCCAGCAGCTTAGGGGACAGGGACTTTAACGAGCAGTACTTC.